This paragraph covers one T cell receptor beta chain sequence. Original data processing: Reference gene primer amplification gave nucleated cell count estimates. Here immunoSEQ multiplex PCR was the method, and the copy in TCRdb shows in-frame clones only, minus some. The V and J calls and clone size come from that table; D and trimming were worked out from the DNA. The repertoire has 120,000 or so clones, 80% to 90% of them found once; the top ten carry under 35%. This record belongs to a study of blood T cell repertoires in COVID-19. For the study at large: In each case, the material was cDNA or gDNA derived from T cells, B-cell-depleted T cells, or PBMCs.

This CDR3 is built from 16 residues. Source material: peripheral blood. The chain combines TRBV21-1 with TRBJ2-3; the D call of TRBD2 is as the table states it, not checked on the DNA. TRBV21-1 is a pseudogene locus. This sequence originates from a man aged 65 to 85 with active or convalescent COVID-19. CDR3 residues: CASSPTGKESTDTQYF. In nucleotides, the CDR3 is TGTGCCAGCAGTCCTACCGGGAAAGAAAGCACAGATACGCAGTATTTT.